This T cell receptor (beta chain) was recovered during a study of glioma-infiltrating T cells. Study-level results: Gliomas, especially low-grade, showed above-expected tissue-blood divergence; non-neoplastic patients showed below. Tissue and blood shared very few CDR3 sequences.

Many counts were recorded for this clonotype. Antigen unknown. This CDR3 comprises 16 residues. V shed 6 bases and J 12 bases; nucleotides not matched to a gene: 18. CDR1 SGHRS and CDR2 YFSETQ come from the germline V gene. TCR alpha and beta CDR3 regions were amplified from RNA using iRepertoire nested multiplex PCR. Tissue mRNA or PBMC total RNA, roughly 90-400 ng, went into one-step reverse transcription and amplification. TCRdb fed the multiplex PCR reads into MiXCR, producing one record per CDR3 protein. The sample lists over 100,000 distinct CDR3 sequences, approximately 26% occurring once. The receptor comes from a human donor with low-grade glioma or glioblastoma, undergoing nonglioma brain surgery, or in good health (not recorded which). Sequenced sample: glioma tissue, nonneoplastic brain tissue, or PBMCs (not recorded which). V gene TRBV5-1 combines with J gene TRBJ1-6; 7 bases agree with TRBD1. CDR3 in DNA: TGCGCCAGCAACGGCGGACAGGCCGTAATAGGGGAACCCCTCCACTTT. Translated, it gives CASNGGQAVIGEPLHF.